The T cell receptor beta chain described here comes from a study of blood T cell repertoires in COVID-19. Study-wide context: COVID-19 samples, acute and convalescent, were from the United States, Italy and Spain. Sources were T cells, B-cell-depleted T cells, or PBMCs; the material itself was cDNA or gDNA.

Original processing methods: Amplification from reference gene primers served as the basis for estimated nucleated cell counts. Libraries were prepared by immunoSEQ multiplex PCR; TCRdb keeps only in-frame clonotypes and omits some of them. The DNA was the basis for D and trimming; V, J and clone size are from that table. This sample carries 200,000 to 250,000 clones, roughly 79% of them seen once, and the ten largest clones take 1.5% to 2%. Germline assignment: CDR1 SEHNR and CDR2 FQNEAQ (reference sequence). CDR3 size: 13 residues. V dropped 1 base and J dropped 5 bases, with 8 bases sitting between them.

J is TRBJ1-2 and V is TRBV7-9; D ambiguous. Sequences were obtained from peripheral blood. The TCR was taken from an elderly woman with acute or convalescent COVID-19. The CDR3 DNA reads as TGTGCCAGCAGCTTAGTCGGGATATATGGCTACACCTTC. It is translated as CASSLVGIYGYTF.